This T cell receptor beta chain was captured in a study of T cell responses to AZD1222 COVID-19 vaccine. Regarding the study as a whole: The study sampled repertoires only after the peak T cell response. At baseline, just a handful of AZD1222 recipients tested seropositive.

Germline CDR1 reads SGHTS; CDR2 reads YDEGEE. V gave up 0 bases and J gave up 7 bases; unmatched junction bases: 8. There are 16 residues in the CDR3. A note on this clone: The antigen remains undetermined.

Sequenced by immunoSEQ multiplex PCR; TCRdb stores in-frame clones only, minus some. The sample shows around 84,000 clones, 92% of them seen only once. The clonotype was recovered from an adult in good health. The chain employs TRBV5-8 and TRBJ2-1, with 9 bases matching TRBD2. The source was peripheral blood, collected on day 0 of MenACWY control vaccination. The CDR3 region has the DNA TGTGCCAGCAGCTTGGATGCGGGAGGGCCCTTTAATGAGCAGTTCTTC. Encoded protein: CASSLDAGGPFNEQFF.